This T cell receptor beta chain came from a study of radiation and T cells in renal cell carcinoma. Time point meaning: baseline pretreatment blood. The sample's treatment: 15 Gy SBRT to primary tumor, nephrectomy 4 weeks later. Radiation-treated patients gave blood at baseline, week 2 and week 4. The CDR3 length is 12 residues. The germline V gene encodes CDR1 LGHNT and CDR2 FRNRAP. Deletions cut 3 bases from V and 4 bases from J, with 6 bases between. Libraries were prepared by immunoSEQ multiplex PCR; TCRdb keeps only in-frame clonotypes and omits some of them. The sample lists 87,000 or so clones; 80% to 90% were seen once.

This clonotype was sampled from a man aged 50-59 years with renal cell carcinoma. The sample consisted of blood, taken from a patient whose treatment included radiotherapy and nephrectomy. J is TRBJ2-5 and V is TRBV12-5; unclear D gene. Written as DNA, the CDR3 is TGTGCTAGTGGTTTTCATTTAGAGACCCAGTACTTC. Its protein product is CASGFHLETQYF.